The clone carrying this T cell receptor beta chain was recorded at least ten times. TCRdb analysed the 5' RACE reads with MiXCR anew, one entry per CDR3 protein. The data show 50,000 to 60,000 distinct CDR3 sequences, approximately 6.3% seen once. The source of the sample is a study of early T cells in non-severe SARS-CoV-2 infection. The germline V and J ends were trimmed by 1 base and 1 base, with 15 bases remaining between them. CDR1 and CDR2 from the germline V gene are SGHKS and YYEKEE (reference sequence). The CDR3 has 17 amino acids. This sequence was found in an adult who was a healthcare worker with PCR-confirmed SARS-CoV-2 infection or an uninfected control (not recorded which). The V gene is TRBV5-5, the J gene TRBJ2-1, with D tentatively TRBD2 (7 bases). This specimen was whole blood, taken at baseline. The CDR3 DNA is TGTGCCAGCAGCTTGAACGGGGGGCCGGAATCCTACAATGAGCAGTTCTTC. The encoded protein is CASSLNGGPESYNEQFF.